Below, 6 T cell receptor beta chains from the same sample are listed, as sequenced in a study of T cell repertoires in cytomegalovirus infection. The antigens these receptors bind are not known. TCRdb re-derived calls from the reads in MiXCR, one entry per CDR3 protein. The profile shows 700,000 to 850,000 distinct CDR3 sequences, about 31% of them singletons. Sequences were derived from cultured CD8+ T cells from PBMCs, sampled from culture after CMV antigen stimulation. Every receptor here comes from a human donor in good health (CMV status not recorded). Some clones in this sample may be carry-over from other donors' samples.

The rearrangement uses TRBV12-3 or TRBV12-4 and TRBJ2-6; perhaps TRBD1 as D (6 bases). V was shortened by 4 bases and J by 2 bases, with 24 bases between the two germline ends. The CDR3 totals 20 residues. This CDR3 is CASSSTQGHKNKAGANVLTF. DNA of the CDR3: TGTGCCAGCAGTTCCACACAGGGCCATAAGAATAAAGCTGGGGCCAACGTCCTGACTTTC.

The chain carries TRBV28 and TRBJ1-1; D remains ambiguous. Deletions cut 6 bases from V and 1 base from J, with 9 bases between. CDR3 size: 13 residues. Per germline, CDR1 MDHEN and CDR2 SYDVKM. CDR3 DNA: TGTGCCAGCAGCTGGGGAGCGAACACTGAAGCTTTCTTT. Translating it yields CASSWGANTEAFF.

This clonotype was seen a handful of times. The V and J genes are TRBV10-1 and TRBJ1-5; tentative D call: TRBD1 (5 bases). V shed 7 bases and J shed 4 bases, with 8 bases lying between them. The CDR3 contains 12 residues. Germline V gives CDR1 WNHNN, CDR2 SYGVQD (reference sequence). Here the CDR3 DNA reads TGCGCCAGCATTAGGGGAAATCAGCCCCAGCATTTT. Its translation: CASIRGNQPQHF.

CDR3 residues: CASSREREQYF. CDR3 sequence (DNA): TGTGCCAGCTCTCGGGAGCGCGAGCAGTACTTC. The chain employs TRBV11-2 and TRBJ2-7, with a weak D call TRBD2 (6 bases). V lost 8 bases, J lost 6 bases, and 11 bases lay in between. Germline CDR1 SGHAT, CDR2 FQNNGV. The length of the CDR3 is 11 residues.

The chain uses TRBV20-1 and TRBJ2-1, with D unclear. The V gene lost 2 bases and the J gene lost 10 bases, with 15 bases spanning the gap. This CDR3 region has 13 residues. The V gene's germline CDR1 is DFQATT and CDR2 SNEGSKA (reference sequence). CDR3 in amino acids: CSARNPQEMEQFF. CDR3 nucleotide sequence: TGCAGTGCTAGAAACCCCCAAGAAATGGAGCAGTTCTTC.

This clonotype has just a few counts. This sequence joins TRBV10-2 and TRBJ2-1; D not resolved. Germline V gene lookup returns CDR1 WSHSY and CDR2 SAAADI. This CDR3 has 16 amino acids. V lost 3 bases and J lost 4, with 16 bases in between. CDR3 sequence reads: CASSDPTRFGYNEQFF. The DNA for the CDR3 is TGCGCCAGCAGTGACCCGACAAGGTTCGGATACAATGAGCAGTTCTTC.